The 11 T cell receptor beta chains in this list originate from one sample, sequenced in a study of cytomegalovirus exposure and HLA in healthy donors. The primer mix had 60 Vbeta and 13 Jbeta primers. Profiling relied on immunoSEQ multiplex PCR, and the TCRdb table lists in-frame clones only, not all of them. The sample's table shows 200,000 to 250,000 clones. The sequenced sample was PBMCs. These receptors all come from a woman aged 25 to 39 in good health and CMV-seropositive.

The rearrangement links TRBV6-5 to TRBJ2-1, with 10 nucleotides matching TRBD1. Germline V gives CDR1 MNHEY, CDR2 SVGAGI. This CDR3 spans 15 amino acids. V lost 6 bases to trimming and J lost 7 bases; unmatched junction nucleotides: 9. The CDR3 nucleotides are TGTGCCAGCAGAACCGACAGGGGGCGCTGGAATGAGCAGTTCTTC. It translates to CASRTDRGRWNEQFF.

CDR3 protein: CATSRGGGNNQPQHF. CDR3 nucleotides: TGTGCCACCAGCAGGGGAGGGGGAAACAATCAGCCCCAGCATTTT. This chain links TRBV15 with TRBJ1-5; tentative D call: TRBD1 (6 bases). The CDR3 extends over 15 amino acids. Germline V gene data show CDR1 as LNHNV and CDR2 as YYDKDF (reference sequence). Trimming pared 3 bases from V and 3 bases from J, leaving 12 bases between.

V usage is TRBV10-1 and J usage is TRBJ2-5; D is possibly TRBD2 (6 bases). Germline CDR1 reads WNHNN; CDR2 reads SYGVQD (reference sequence). This CDR3 contains 13 residues. V lost 2 bases and J 5 bases, leaving 9 bases between the germline ends. The CDR3 DNA is TGCGCCAGCAGTGAGGGGGGGAAGGAGACCCAGTACTTC. Residues: CASSEGGKETQYF.

This sequence joins TRBV7-8 and TRBJ2-7; D perhaps matches TRBD1 (5 bases). CDR1 is SGHVS and CDR2 is FQNEAQ in the germline V gene. The CDR3 length is 17 residues. Trimming pared 1 base from V and 5 bases from J, leaving 21 bases between. DNA for the CDR3: TGTGCCAGCAGCTTAGAGGGTAGTCAGGGAATTAAGGACGAGCAGTACTTC. This gives the protein CASSLEGSQGIKDEQYF. The whole variable domain, remainder taken from reference TRBV7-8 and TRBJ2-7, is GAGVSQSPRYKVAKRGQDVALRCDPISGHVSLFWYQQALGQGPEFLTYFQNEAQLDKSGLPSDRFFAERPEGSVSTLKIQRTQQEDSAVYLCASSLEGSQGIKDEQYFGPGTRLTVT.

The chain joins TRBV7-8 to TRBJ2-3; the match to TRBD2 covers 7 bases. This CDR3 is 12 amino acids long. V dropped 5 bases and J dropped 5; count of bases not matched to a gene: 1. Germline V gene data show CDR1 as SGHVS and CDR2 as FQNEAQ. The CDR3 region is CASSRGEDTQYF. CDR3 bases: TGTGCCAGCAGCCGGGGGGAAGATACGCAGTATTTT.

The rearrangement links TRBV5-1 to TRBJ2-7; no firm D call. The CDR3 is 14 amino acids. Trimming shortened V by 0 bases and J by 5 bases, and 12 bases separated the two germline ends. CDR1 SGHRS and CDR2 YFSETQ come from the germline V gene. CDR3 amino acids: CASSLEALVHEQYF. The CDR3 DNA reads TGCGCCAGCAGCTTGGAAGCTTTAGTCCACGAGCAGTACTTC.

This chain joins TRBV11-3 and TRBJ2-7; 8 nucleotides line up with TRBD1. V shed 5 bases, J shed 2 bases, and the junction held 5 bases outside the gene matches. CDR1 is SGHNT, CDR2 YENEEA, per germline. This CDR3 has 14 amino acids. The CDR3 DNA follows: TGTGCCAGCAGCGCCAGGGACAGGCCCTACGAGCAGTACTTC. Encoded protein: CASSARDRPYEQYF.

The V call is TRBV7-9, the J call TRBJ1-1; TRBD1 matches 8 bases. The CDR3 extends over 14 amino acids. CDR1 SEHNR and CDR2 FQNEAQ come from the germline V gene (reference sequence). V shed 5 bases, J shed 5 bases, and the junction held 7 bases outside the gene matches. CDR3 sequence: CASSGQGALTEAFF. CDR3 nucleotide sequence: TGTGCCAGCAGCGGTCAGGGGGCGTTGACTGAAGCTTTCTTT.

This chain links TRBV19 with TRBJ1-5; D may be TRBD1 (6 bases). CDR3 size: 16 residues. Trimming shortened V by 3 bases and J by 3 bases, and 15 bases separated the two germline ends. Looked up from germline, CDR1 is LNHDA and CDR2 is SQIVND (reference sequence). CDR3 in DNA: TGTGCCAGTAGTATCCTACAGGGACCTGACAATCAGCCCCAGCATTTT. It encodes CASSILQGPDNQPQHF.

This rearrangement joins TRBV7-8 to TRBJ2-5; 8 nucleotides align to TRBD2. CDR1 SGHVS and CDR2 FQNEAQ come from the germline V gene. CDR3 length: 14 residues. J lost 1 base, V lost 5 bases, and 3 bases had no gene match. The CDR3 region is CASSGSGVQETQYF. In nucleotides, the CDR3 is TGTGCCAGCAGCGGTAGCGGGGTCCAAGAGACCCAGTACTTC.

The chain employs TRBV5-1 and TRBJ2-5; 8 positions agree with TRBD2. The CDR3 runs to 13 residues. From germline, CDR1 is SGHRS and CDR2 YFSETQ. The V gene end was trimmed by 2 bases and the J gene end by 3 bases; junction bases not matched to a gene: 0. The CDR3 spells CASSFSGEETQYF. The CDR3 region has the DNA TGCGCCAGCAGCTTTAGCGGGGAAGAGACCCAGTACTTC.